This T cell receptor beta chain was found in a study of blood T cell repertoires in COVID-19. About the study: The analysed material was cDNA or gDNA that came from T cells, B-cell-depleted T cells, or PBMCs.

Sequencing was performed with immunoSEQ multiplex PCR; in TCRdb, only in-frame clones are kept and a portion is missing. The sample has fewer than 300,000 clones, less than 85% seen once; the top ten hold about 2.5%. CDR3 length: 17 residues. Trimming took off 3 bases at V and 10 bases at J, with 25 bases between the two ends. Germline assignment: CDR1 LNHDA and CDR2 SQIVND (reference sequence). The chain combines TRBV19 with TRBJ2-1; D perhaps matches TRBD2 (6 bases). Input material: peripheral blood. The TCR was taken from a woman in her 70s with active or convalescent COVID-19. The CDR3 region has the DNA TGTGCCAGTAGTATGTACTCCCCGCTAAGCGGGTACTTAGAGCAGTTCTTC. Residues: CASSMYSPLSGYLEQFF.